This T cell receptor (beta chain) is from a study of identical twins. Template switching, a step in the protocol, added a universal primer site, and cDNA carried unique molecular identifiers. TCRdb recomputed calls from the 5' RACE reads with MiXCR, one row per CDR3 protein. The sample lists 1.5 million to 2 million distinct CDR3 sequences, 32% seen once, with about 0.3% in the top ten. The ends were cut back, 7 bases at V and 7 bases at J, with 17 bases in the middle. Germline CDR1 is MDHEN and CDR2 is SYDVKM. The CDR3 has 14 residues. The genes are TRBV28 and TRBJ2-1; D unresolved. This clonotype was obtained from a newborn girl in good health. The sample consisted of cord blood. CDR3 residues: CASNGFGVGNEQFF. CDR3 sequence (DNA): TGTGCCAGCAACGGTTTCGGAGTAGGAAATGAGCAGTTCTTC. Together with reference TRBV28 and TRBJ2-1, the CDR3 gives the full variable domain: DVKVTQSSRYLVKRTGEKVFLECVQDMDHENMFWYRQDPGLGLRLIYFSYDVKMKEKGDIPEGYSVSREKKERFSLILESASTNQTSMYLCASNGFGVGNEQFFGPGTRLTVL.